This T cell receptor (beta chain) was profiled in a study of CD8+ T cells in alopecia areata. CDR1 PRHDT and CDR2 FYEKMQ come from the germline V gene (reference sequence). The V end lost 5 bases, the J end lost 4 bases, and 8 bases lay between the germline ends. The length of the CDR3 is 12 residues. Only one count was recorded for this clone. Its antigen is unidentified. Reverse transcription of extracted RNA yielded cDNA, which provided the sequencing template. Clones were sequenced by immunoSEQ multiplex PCR, and TCRdb holds only the in-frame ones, with some missing. The repertoire includes roughly 140,000 clones, 62% of them detected once, and less than 40% sits in the top ten. From PBMCs, CD4+ and CD8+ T cells were sorted. Study observations and caveats: Sequencing of scalp tissue also captures the resident alphabeta T cells of normal skin. Mice showed TCR sharing more clearly than patients did, possibly owing to HLA.

The sample was CD8+ T cells sorted from blood. The clonotype originates from a human donor in good health. This rearrangement joins TRBV13 to TRBJ2-5; perhaps TRBD2 as D (6 bases). CDR3 bases: TGTGCCAGCAGCCCAGCGGGAGAGACCCAGTACTTC. It codes for CASSPAGETQYF.